Below, 12 T cell receptor beta chains from the same sample are listed, as sequenced in a study of CD8+ T cells in alopecia areata. Extracted from the samples, RNA was reverse transcribed into cDNA to serve as the sequencing template. Clones were read by immunoSEQ multiplex PCR, and TCRdb kept only the in-frame ones, dropping some. The sample yields 12,000 or so clones, 50% to 60% seen once. Collection of lesional scalp punch biopsies and peripheral blood was performed in alopecia areata patients. The specimen sequenced was skin. All receptors derive from a human donor with alopecia areata.

A few counts support this clone. The V call is TRBV5-4, the J call TRBJ2-7; tentatively, D is TRBD2 (6 bases). This CDR3 has 14 amino acids. Deletions cut 0 bases from V and 6 bases from J, with 13 bases between. Looked up from germline, CDR1 is SGHNT and CDR2 is YYREEE (reference sequence). The CDR3 reads CASSLGGAGGEQYF. The CDR3 DNA sequence: TGTGCCAGCAGCTTGGGCGGAGCCGGGGGCGAGCAGTACTTC.

The chain combines TRBV10-3 with TRBJ1-1; D uncertain. The length of the CDR3 is 13 residues. Germline CDR1 reads ENHRY; CDR2 reads SYGVKD. With 0 bases removed from V and 3 bases from J, the gap between germline ends came to 5 bases. The CDR3 loop reads CAISESGDTEAFF. For the CDR3, the DNA is TGTGCCATCAGTGAGTCTGGGGACACTGAAGCTTTCTTT.

The chain combines TRBV6-6 with TRBJ2-2; tentative D call: TRBD1 (6 bases). The V end was cut by 7 bases, the J end by 7 bases, with 16 bases between. CDR1 MNHNY and CDR2 SVGAGI come from the germline V gene (reference sequence). The CDR3 sequence is 14 residues long. CDR3 bases: TGTGCCAGCATGACAGGTGGTTTTAGCGGGGAGCTGTTTTTT. This translates into CASMTGGFSGELFF.

The J gene is TRBJ1-1, the V gene TRBV7-2; no definite D call. Looked up from germline, CDR1 is SGHTA and CDR2 is FQGNSA. Between the trimmed V and J ends, which lost 0 bases and 0 bases, there was a span of 8 bases. The CDR3 runs to 15 residues. CDR3 DNA sequence: TGTGCCAGCAGCTTAGCTGTAGGGATGAACACTGAAGCTTTCTTT. As protein: CASSLAVGMNTEAFF.

The chain uses TRBV28 and TRBJ1-2, with a weak D call TRBD1 (5 bases). The CDR3 is made up of 15 amino acids. Trimming took 3 bases from V and 4 from J, leaving 15 bases between them. From germline, CDR1 is MDHEN and CDR2 SYDVKM. The CDR3, as DNA: TGTGCCAGCAGTTTGCCTCTCGGACAAAGCTATGGCTACACCTTC. It encodes CASSLPLGQSYGYTF.

In nucleotides, the CDR3 is TGTGCCAGCAGCTTAGAAGGGGACGAGCAGTACTTC. It codes for CASSLEGDEQYF. V gene TRBV7-9 combines with J gene TRBJ2-7; perhaps TRBD1 as D (5 bases). V dropped 1 base and J dropped 5 bases, with 6 bases sitting between them. CDR3 length equals 12 residues. The germline gives CDR1 SEHNR, CDR2 FQNEAQ (reference sequence). Looking up the rest from reference TRBV7-9 and TRBJ2-7 gives the full variable domain: DTGVSQNPRHKITKRGQNVTFRCDPISEHNRLYWYRQTLGQGPEFLTYFQNEAQLEKSRLLSDRFSAERPKGSFSTLEIQRTEQGDSAMYLCASSLEGDEQYFGPGTRLTVT.

The genes are TRBV9 and TRBJ1-5; tentative D call: TRBD1 (6 bases). Germline-derived CDR1 and CDR2 are SGDLS and YYNGEE. This CDR3 is 14 amino acids long. V was cut by 4 bases and J by 6 bases, with 14 bases left in between. The CDR3 region is CASSSTGWAQPQHF. As DNA, the CDR3 is TGTGCCAGCAGCTCGACAGGCTGGGCTCAGCCCCAGCATTTT. The variable domain in full, completed from reference TRBV9 and TRBJ1-5, reads DSGVTQTPKHLITATGQRVTLRCSPRSGDLSVYWYQQSLDQGLQFLIQYYNGEERAKGNILERFSAQQFPDLHSELNLSSLELGDSALYFCASSSTGWAQPQHFGDGTRLSIL.

The chain links TRBV4-1 to TRBJ2-1; a weak D match, TRBD2 (5 bases). This CDR3 is 14 amino acids long. Germline loops: CDR1 MGHRA, CDR2 YSYEKL. Trimming cost V 2 bases and J 7 bases, with 12 bases left between them. CDR3 nucleotides: TGCGCCAGCAGCCAACTAGCCTCCGGGAATGAGCAGTTCTTC. It translates to CASSQLASGNEQFF.

This clone turned up a few times. The J gene is TRBJ2-3, the V gene TRBV28; 9 positions agree with TRBD2. CDR1 and CDR2 (germline): MDHEN, SYDVKM. V was clipped by 1 base and J by 2 bases; unmatched bases: 4. The CDR3 spans 16 residues. In nucleotides, the CDR3 is TGTGCCAGCAGTTTATTTCCTAGCGGGGTCACAGATACGCAGTATTTT. Residues: CASSLFPSGVTDTQYF.

The gene calls are TRBV7-9 and TRBJ2-7, with 9 bases lining up with TRBD2. Trimming at V came to 1 base and at J to 4 bases, leaving 5 bases not matched to a gene. The CDR3 runs to 15 residues. CDR1 SEHNR and CDR2 FQNEAQ come from the germline V gene (reference sequence). Here the CDR3 DNA reads TGTGCCAGCAGCTTAGGTTTTACTAGCGGGTACGAGCAGTACTTC. Translated: CASSLGFTSGYEQYF.

The chain combines TRBV28 with TRBJ2-7; TRBD2 aligns across 11 bases. Germline CDR1 and CDR2: MDHEN and SYDVKM. The junction had 15 bases not matched to a gene; V was cut back by 5 bases and J by 0 bases. The CDR3 has 19 residues. CDR3 nucleotides: TGTGCCAGCAGTACCTCGGGACTAGCGGTATTTCCCTCCTCCTACGAGCAGTACTTC. This sequence encodes CASSTSGLAVFPSSYEQYF.

This chain joins TRBV7-8 and TRBJ2-5; 9 nucleotides agree with TRBD1. Per the germline V gene, CDR1 is SGHVS and CDR2 is FQNEAQ. The CDR3 is made up of 16 amino acids. V lost 2 bases, J lost 4 bases, and 8 bases stayed unmatched. The CDR3 region has the DNA TGTGCCAGCAGCTTACCCCGACAGGGGGAGGGAGAGACCCAGTACTTC. Protein sequence: CASSLPRQGEGETQYF.